The 20 T cell receptor beta chains presented below share a single source sample, sequenced in a study of blood T cell repertoires in COVID-19. TCRdb keeps only in-frame clones here, not all; method: immunoSEQ multiplex PCR. In the table there are about 81,000 clones, approximately 91% of which are singletons. The sequenced sample consisted of peripheral blood. The receptors come from a man between 65 and 79 years old with active or convalescent COVID-19.

CDR3 residues: CATMGTSGTQYF. CDR3 DNA sequence: TGTGCCACCATGGGAACTAGTGGGACGCAGTATTTT. V and J are TRBV24-1 and TRBJ2-3; tentative D call: TRBD2 (5 bases). V was clipped by 8 bases and J by 9 bases, with 14 bases between them. CDR1 KGHDR and CDR2 SFDVKD come from the germline V gene. The CDR3 is made up of 12 amino acids.

J is TRBJ1-1 and V is TRBV2, with a tentative D call TRBD1 (5 bases). CDR3 size: 13 residues. Germline V lookup: CDR1 SNHLY, CDR2 FYNNEI. Trimming pared 5 bases from V and 2 bases from J, leaving 9 bases between. CDR3 DNA sequence: TGTGCCAGCAGTAAGGACACTAACACTGAAGCTTTCTTT. Amino acid sequence: CASSKDTNTEAFF.

The chain carries TRBV21-1 and TRBJ2-4; the D call TRBD1 from the table was never checked on the DNA. TRBV21-1 is recorded as a pseudogene. The CDR3 length is 18 residues. The CDR3 nucleotides read TGTGCCAGCAATAACCCGGGACAGACACCTCGAGCCAAAAACATTCAGTACTTC. Translation: CASNNPGQTPRAKNIQYF.

The chain joins TRBV7-9 to TRBJ2-2; weak D call: TRBD1 (6 bases). This CDR3 has 16 amino acids. From germline, CDR1 is SEHNR and CDR2 FQNEAQ (reference sequence). The V end was cut by 5 bases, the J end by 5 bases, with 18 bases between. CDR3 region: CASSLRDTLLTGELFF. The CDR3 region has the DNA TGTGCCAGCAGCCTCCGGGACACCTTGTTGACCGGGGAGCTGTTTTTT. Based on the CDR3 plus reference TRBV7-9 and TRBJ2-2, the full variable domain is DTGVSQNPRHKITKRGQNVTFRCDPISEHNRLYWYRQTLGQGPEFLTYFQNEAQLEKSRLLSDRFSAERPKGSFSTLEIQRTEQGDSAMYLCASSLRDTLLTGELFFGEGSRLTVL.

This clone was seen once. The J gene is TRBJ2-5, the V gene TRBV12-5; D perhaps matches TRBD1 (5 bases). The CDR3 loop spans 15 amino acids. V was cut by 5 bases and J by 4 bases, with 17 bases left in between. Germline CDR1 and CDR2: LGHNT and FRNRAP. The DNA of the CDR3 is TGTGCTAGTGGTATTACGGCAGGGTCTGGAGAGACCCAGTACTTC. This encodes CASGITAGSGETQYF.

J is TRBJ1-3 and V is TRBV10-3, with a possible D match to TRBD1 (5 bases). This CDR3 is built from 14 residues. V lost 2 bases to trimming and J lost 0 bases, with 5 bases between them. CDR1 ENHRY and CDR2 SYGVKD come from the germline V gene. The CDR3 region has the DNA TGTGCCATCAGTGAGGGACACTCTGGAAACACCATATATTTT. It is translated as CAISEGHSGNTIYF.

In DNA form, the CDR3 reads TGTGCCAGCAGCTCTGCGGGGTCCTGGGGGAACACCGGGGAGCTGTTTTTT. Protein product: CASSSAGSWGNTGELFF. V usage is TRBV7-6 and J usage is TRBJ2-2, with D possibly matching TRBD2 (6 bases). This CDR3 is 17 amino acids long. Per the germline V gene, CDR1 is SGHVS and CDR2 is FNYEAQ. V shed 4 bases and J shed 1 base, with 16 bases lying between them.

This clone has only one observation. The rearrangement joins TRBV11-2 to TRBJ2-5; D is ambiguous. CDR3 size: 15 residues. CDR1 is SGHAT, CDR2 FQNNGV, per germline. Trimming pared 1 base from V and 2 bases from J, leaving 11 bases between. CDR3 sequence reads: CASSLGRLKQETQYF. The CDR3 DNA reads as TGTGCCAGCAGCTTAGGGCGGCTAAAGCAAGAGACCCAGTACTTC.

The chain uses TRBV19 and TRBJ1-1; 7 bases are shared with TRBD1. CDR1 LNHDA and CDR2 SQIVND come from the germline V gene (reference sequence). This CDR3 is built from 15 residues. Losses at the gene ends were 7 bases for V and 0 bases for J; bases not matched to a gene: 8. The CDR3, as DNA: TGTGCCAGTACCCCCCGTGACAGGGTGAACACTGAAGCTTTCTTT. Translation: CASTPRDRVNTEAFF. Using reference TRBV19 and TRBJ1-1 for the parts outside the CDR3, the full variable domain is DGGITQSPKYLFRKEGQNVTLSCEQNLNHDAMYWYRQDPGQGLRLIYYSQIVNDFQKGDIAEGYSVSREKKESFPLTVTSAQKNPTAFYLCASTPRDRVNTEAFFGQGTRLTVV.

V usage is TRBV4-1 and J usage is TRBJ1-1, with no clear D. The CDR3 runs to 13 residues. Trimming took 5 bases from V and 5 from J, leaving 12 bases between them. CDR1 is MGHRA and CDR2 is YSYEKL in the germline V gene. The CDR3 DNA reads TGCGCCAGCAGCTTAGGAGGTGGGACTGAAGCTTTCTTT. Its protein is CASSLGGGTEAFF.

The V gene is TRBV19, the J gene TRBJ1-5; D gene uncertain. The CDR3 runs 14 residues. In germline, CDR1 is LNHDA, CDR2 SQIVND (reference sequence). The V end was cut by 8 bases, the J end by 2 bases, with 13 bases between. The CDR3 DNA reads TGTGCCAGTCGGTCGCCCCAGGGCAATCAGCCCCAGCATTTT. This gives the protein CASRSPQGNQPQHF.

This rearrangement joins TRBV4-1 to TRBJ1-6, with D uncertain. The germline CDR1 and CDR2 sequences are MGHRA and YSYEKL. The V and J ends lost 4 bases and 8 bases respectively, with 9 bases between them. The CDR3 extends over 13 amino acids. The CDR3 protein is CASSLPGDSPLHF. DNA of the CDR3: TGCGCCAGCAGCCTCCCGGGTGATTCACCCCTCCACTTT.

The chain combines TRBV7-6 with TRBJ2-3, with D perhaps TRBD2 (5 bases). The germline V gene has CDR1 SGHVS and CDR2 FNYEAQ. Trimming stripped 5 bases from V and 0 bases from J, with 27 bases between. CDR3 length: 20 amino acids. The CDR3, as DNA: TGTGCCAGCAGCCGAGGGCTGAGGATGGACCCTTACCCGAGCACAGATACGCAGTATTTT. Amino acids: CASSRGLRMDPYPSTDTQYF.

The chain is built from TRBV11-3 and TRBJ2-3; D gene uncertain. Trimming left V 5 bases short and J 5 bases short, with 14 bases between. The germline V gene has CDR1 SGHNT and CDR2 YENEEA. The CDR3 covers 14 residues. The CDR3 here is CASSPTPRIDTQYF. The CDR3 DNA follows: TGTGCCAGCAGCCCGACACCCCGGATAGATACGCAGTATTTT.

The chain combines TRBV7-9 with TRBJ1-6, with D perhaps matching TRBD1 (6 bases). Germline V gene sequence: CDR1 SEHNR, CDR2 FQNEAQ (reference sequence). CDR3 length: 14 amino acids. V lost 2 bases, J lost 8 bases, and 10 bases lay in between. For the CDR3, the DNA is TGTGCCAGCAGCTTAAGGACAGCGGATTCACCCCTCCACTTT. Amino acid sequence: CASSLRTADSPLHF.

The chain carries TRBV7-2 and TRBJ2-7; 9 bases agree with TRBD1. The germline CDR1 and CDR2 sequences are SGHTA and FQGNSA. The length of the CDR3 is 15 residues. The V and J ends lost 4 bases and 7 bases, in that order; junction bases with no gene match: 11. CDR3 amino acids: CASSSAGQGTGEQYF. CDR3 DNA: TGTGCCAGCAGCTCTGCCGGACAGGGGACGGGGGAGCAGTACTTC. The complete variable domain, with remaining parts taken from reference TRBV7-2 and TRBJ2-7, reads GAGVSQSPSNKVTEKGKDVELRCDPISGHTALYWYRQSLGQGLEFLIYFQGNSAPDKSGLPSDRFSAERTGGSVSTLTIQRTQQEDSAVYLCASSSAGQGTGEQYFGPGTRLTVT.

This chain links TRBV7-2 with TRBJ2-7, with TRBD1 identical over 8 bases. V lost 4 bases, J lost 5 bases, and 4 bases stayed unmatched. Germline V gives CDR1 SGHTA, CDR2 FQGNSA. The length of the CDR3 is 13 residues. The CDR3 region is CASSSGQVNEQYF. Here the CDR3 DNA reads TGTGCCAGCAGCTCGGGACAGGTCAACGAGCAGTACTTC.

The chain is built from TRBV3-1 (or the pseudogene TRBV3-2) and TRBJ2-6; D not resolved. This CDR3 has 14 residues. The germline gives CDR1 LGHDT, CDR2 YNNKEL (reference sequence). With 7 bases removed from V and 2 bases from J, the gap between germline ends came to 9 bases. The CDR3 DNA reads TGTGCCAGCACAGTAATGACTGGGGCCAACGTCCTGACTTTC. It translates to CASTVMTGANVLTF.

The CDR3 region is CASRSGVGAYEQYF. CDR3 in DNA: TGTGCCAGCAGATCCGGGGTAGGCGCCTACGAGCAGTACTTC. The gene calls are TRBV7-2 and TRBJ2-7; D is perhaps TRBD2 (5 bases). CDR1 is SGHTA and CDR2 is FQGNSA in the germline V gene. The germline V and J ends were trimmed by 6 bases and 2 bases, with 14 bases remaining between them. The CDR3 spans 14 residues.

The V and J genes are TRBV6-6 and TRBJ1-2; D possibly corresponds to TRBD1 (6 bases). There are 15 residues in the CDR3. V shed 3 bases and J shed 3 bases, with 14 bases lying between them. Germline assignment: CDR1 MNHNY and CDR2 SVGAGI (reference sequence). For the CDR3, the DNA is TGTGCCAGCAGTTATAAACCGACAGGCGACTATGGCTACACCTTC. Its protein product is CASSYKPTGDYGYTF.